This is a list of T cell receptor beta chains from one sample in a study of cytomegalovirus exposure and HLA in healthy donors. Assay: immunoSEQ multiplex PCR; the TCRdb copy retains only in-frame clones and omits some. This sample has 100,000 to 150,000 clones; roughly 80% occur once, and the top ten carry 3.6%. What was sequenced was PBMCs. These TCRs come from a woman aged 40 to 49 in good health and CMV-seropositive. Each CDR3 is given with its conserved first and last residue. Each record gives: J gene, CDR3 length, V gene, clone size, D gene, CDR3 protein, CDR3 DNA. D genes are given only for firm matches. Clone size is stated in some rows and not others, as once, few, many or a class when expanded.

TRBJ1-1,16,TRBV5-1,once,TRBD1,CASSAGDSGLNTEAFF,TGCGCCAGCAGCGCTGGGGACAGCGGCTTGAACACTGAAGCTTTCTTT
TRBJ1-2,14,TRBV5-4,.,TRBD1,CASSPTGKGYGYTF,TGTGCCAGCAGTCCGACAGGGAAGGGATATGGCTACACCTTC
TRBJ2-2,14,TRBV7-2,.,.,CASSLQRNTGELFF,TGTGCCAGCAGCTTACAGCGAAACACCGGGGAGCTGTTTTTT
TRBJ2-1,18,TRBV5-8,.,TRBD2,CASSLARTSGTSYNEQFF,TGTGCCAGCAGCTTGGCGAGGACTAGCGGGACATCCTACAATGAGCAGTTCTTC
TRBJ1-1,16,TRBV6-6,.,.,CASSYLRAVGNTEAFF,TGTGCCAGCAGTTACTTGAGGGCAGTGGGGAACACTGAAGCTTTCTTT
TRBJ2-7,17,TRBV7-2,.,TRBD2,CASSLARLADNTYEQYF,TGTGCCAGCAGCTTAGCGCGGCTAGCGGATAATACCTACGAGCAGTACTTC
TRBJ2-1,16,TRBV5-1,.,.,CASSLSLEGSYNEQFF,TGCGCCAGCAGCTTGTCCCTAGAAGGCTCCTACAATGAGCAGTTCTTC
TRBJ2-2,18,TRBV7-9,.,TRBD2,CASSVQTSSGWVTGELFF,TGTGCCAGCAGCGTTCAAACTTCTAGCGGGTGGGTCACCGGGGAGCTGTTTTTT
TRBJ2-3,13,TRBV9,.,.,CASNPSNTDTQYF,TGTGCCAGCAACCCTTCTAACACAGATACGCAGTATTTT
TRBJ1-1,14,TRBV2,once,.,CASTLQVMNTEAFF,TGTGCCAGCACCCTCCAGGTGATGAACACTGAAGCTTTCTTT
TRBJ2-7,14,TRBV27,.,.,CASSYGGTAYEQYF,TGTGCCAGCAGTTACGGAGGGACAGCCTACGAGCAGTACTTC
TRBJ1-1,15,TRBV6-1,.,.,CASSVGLNEDTEAFF,TGTGCCAGCAGTGTGGGTTTAAATGAGGACACTGAAGCTTTCTTT
TRBJ2-1,13,TRBV10-3,.,.,CAISPTGINEQFF,TGTGCCATCAGTCCGACAGGTATCAATGAGCAGTTCTTC
TRBJ1-3,14,TRBV2,.,.,CASSVDESGNTIYF,TGTGCCAGCAGCGTAGATGAATCTGGAAACACCATATATTTT
TRBJ2-7,16,TRBV4-2,.,TRBD1,CASTLLFGTGSHEQYF,TGTGCCAGCACCCTGTTGTTTGGGACAGGGTCCCACGAGCAGTACTTC
TRBJ2-1,16,TRBV7-6,few,TRBD1,CASSLREAGGYNEQFF,TGTGCCAGCAGTTTGCGTGAGGCAGGGGGCTACAATGAGCAGTTCTTC
TRBJ1-4,12,TRBV28,.,.,CASSLSGCKLFF,TGTGCCAGCAGCCTGTCAGGGTGTAAACTGTTTTTT
TRBJ1-1,13,TRBV27,.,.,CASSLSGRSEAFF,TGTGCCAGCAGTTTGTCTGGGAGATCTGAAGCTTTCTTT
TRBJ2-3,16,TRBV2,.,TRBD2,CASSERASGTADTQYF,TGTGCCAGCAGTGAAAGGGCTAGCGGGACGGCAGATACGCAGTATTTT
TRBJ2-7,14,TRBV10-3,.,.,CAISDPPTDYEQYF,TGTGCCATCAGTGACCCACCGACGGACTACGAGCAGTACTTC
TRBJ2-3,15,TRBV6-4,once,.,CASSDFGRVTDTQYF,TGTGCCAGCAGTGACTTTGGGCGGGTCACAGATACGCAGTATTTT
TRBJ2-5,14,TRBV6-5,.,.,CASRDLQGGETQYF,TGTGCCAGCAGGGATCTACAGGGCGGAGAGACCCAGTACTTC
TRBJ2-3,14,TRBV29-1,.,.,CSVGQGDSTDTQYF,TGCAGCGTTGGTCAGGGCGATAGCACAGATACGCAGTATTTT
TRBJ1-6,16,TRBV2,.,TRBD1,CASMTRTGGGPSPLHF,TGTGCCAGCATGACTCGGACAGGTGGGGGCCCTTCACCCCTCCACTTT
TRBJ2-2,14,TRBV6-4,.,.,CASSRSGNTGELFF,TGTGCCAGCAGTCGGTCGGGGAACACCGGGGAGCTGTTTTTT
TRBJ2-2,15,TRBV5-1,.,.,CASSLVEGWTGELFF,TGCGCCAGCAGCTTGGTGGAGGGTTGGACCGGGGAGCTGTTTTTT
TRBJ1-2,13,TRBV10-3,.,.,CATNLDRSHGYTF,TGTGCCACCAACCTCGACAGGTCCCATGGCTACACCTTC
TRBJ2-7,13,TRBV27,once,.,CASSLGGPYEQYF,TGTGCCAGCAGTTTAGGAGGGCCCTACGAGCAGTACTTC
TRBJ2-1,14,TRBV27,.,TRBD2,CASSLGASGHEQFF,TGTGCCAGCAGTCTAGGGGCTAGCGGACATGAGCAGTTCTTC
TRBJ2-7,15,TRBV6-9,once,.,CASSPLWESSYEQYF,TGTGCCAGCAGTCCTTTATGGGAGAGCTCCTACGAGCAGTACTTC
TRBJ2-1,13,TRBV28,.,TRBD1,CASTGGAQNEQFF,TGTGCCAGCACAGGGGGCGCTCAGAATGAGCAGTTCTTC
TRBJ2-7,13,TRBV7-8,medium-sized,.,CASSQSRLYEQYF,TGTGCCAGCAGCCAAAGCCGACTCTACGAGCAGTACTTC
TRBJ2-1,10,TRBV20-1,.,.,CSAIYGSLFF,TGCAGTGCTATATATGGGAGCCTTTTCTTC
TRBJ2-2,18,TRBV11-2,.,TRBD2,CASSPRTSGSSNTGELFF,TGTGCCAGCAGCCCCCGGACTAGCGGGAGTTCGAACACCGGGGAGCTGTTTTTT
TRBJ2-5,10,TRBV5-5,.,.,CASSLETQYF,TGTGCCAGCAGCCTGGAGACCCAGTACTTC
TRBJ1-5,15,TRBV6-5,.,.,CASRPGQNSNQPQHF,TGTGCCAGCAGACCAGGACAGAATAGCAATCAGCCCCAGCATTTT
TRBJ2-1,17,TRBV5-1,.,TRBD2,CASSLVPGTSGRNEQFF,TGCGCCAGCAGCTTGGTACCTGGGACTAGCGGGAGAAATGAGCAGTTCTTC